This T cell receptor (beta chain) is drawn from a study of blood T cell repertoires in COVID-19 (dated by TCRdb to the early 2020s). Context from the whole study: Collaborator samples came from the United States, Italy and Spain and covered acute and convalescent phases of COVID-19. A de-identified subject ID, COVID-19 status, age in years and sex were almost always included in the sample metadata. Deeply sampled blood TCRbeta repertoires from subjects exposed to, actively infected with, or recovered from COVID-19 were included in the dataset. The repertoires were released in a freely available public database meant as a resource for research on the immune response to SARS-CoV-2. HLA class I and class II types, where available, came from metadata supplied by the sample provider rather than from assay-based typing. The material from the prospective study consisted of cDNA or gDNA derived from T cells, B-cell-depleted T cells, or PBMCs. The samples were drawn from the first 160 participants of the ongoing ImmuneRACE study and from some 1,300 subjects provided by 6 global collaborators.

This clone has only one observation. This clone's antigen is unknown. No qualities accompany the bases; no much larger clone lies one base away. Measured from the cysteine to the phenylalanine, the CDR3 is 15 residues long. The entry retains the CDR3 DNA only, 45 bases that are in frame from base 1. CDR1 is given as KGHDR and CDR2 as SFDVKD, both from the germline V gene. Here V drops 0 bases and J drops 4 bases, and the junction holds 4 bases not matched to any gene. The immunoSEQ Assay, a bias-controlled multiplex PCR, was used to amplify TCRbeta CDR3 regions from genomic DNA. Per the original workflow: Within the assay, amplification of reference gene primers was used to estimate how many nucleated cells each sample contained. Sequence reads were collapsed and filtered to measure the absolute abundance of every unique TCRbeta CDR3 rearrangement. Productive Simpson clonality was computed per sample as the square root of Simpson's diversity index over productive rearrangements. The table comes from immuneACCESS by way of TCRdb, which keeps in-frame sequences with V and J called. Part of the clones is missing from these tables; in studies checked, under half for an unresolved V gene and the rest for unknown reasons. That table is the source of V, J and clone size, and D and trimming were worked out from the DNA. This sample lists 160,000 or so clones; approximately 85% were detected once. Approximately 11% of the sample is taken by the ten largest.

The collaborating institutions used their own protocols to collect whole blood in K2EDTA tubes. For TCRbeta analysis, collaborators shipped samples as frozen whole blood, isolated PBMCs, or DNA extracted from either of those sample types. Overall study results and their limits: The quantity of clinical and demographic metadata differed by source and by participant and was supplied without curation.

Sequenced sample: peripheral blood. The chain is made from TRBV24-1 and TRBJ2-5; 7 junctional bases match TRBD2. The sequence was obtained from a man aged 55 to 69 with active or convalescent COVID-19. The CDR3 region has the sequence CATSDLRGVIETQYF. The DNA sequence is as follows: TGTGCCACCAGTGATTTGCGGGGGGTGATAGAGACCCAGTACTTC.